This T cell receptor beta chain was captured by sequencing in a study of response to subunit inactivated influenza vaccine. General study points: Researchers suggested that each seasonal influenza vaccination recruits few new T cells.

TCRdb recomputed calls from the RT-PCR reads with MiXCR, one row per CDR3 protein. The data show approximately 490,000 distinct CDR3 sequences, around 7.9% seen once. As to this clonotype: Its specificity is not known.

After removal of 3 bases from V and 5 bases from J, the junction contained 6 bases not matched to a gene. Germline assignment: CDR1 ENHRY and CDR2 SYGVKD. The CDR3 is made up of 15 amino acids. This TCR was sampled from a man aged 45-69 years who received an inactivated influenza vaccine. The sequences come from PBMCs from blood, collected roughly 24 months after vaccination. The chain recombines TRBV10-3 with TRBJ2-7; 11 nucleotides match TRBD2. The chain's CDR3 is CAISDPLAGVHEQYF. The CDR3 bases are TGTGCCATCAGTGACCCACTAGCGGGAGTGCACGAGCAGTACTTC.